The entry below gives a single T cell receptor beta chain sequence along with its context. Germline CDR1 and CDR2: SGHTA and FQGTGA. The CDR3 runs 15 residues. V was pared by 2 bases and J by 5 bases, with 5 bases of the junction left unmatched. TCRdb's table, derived via immunoSEQ multiplex PCR, lists solely in-frame clones and lacks some. The sample consists of about 70,000 clones, about 94% of them appearing once. This sample was included in a study of technical replicates of blood from a handful of donors. The genes are TRBV7-3 and TRBJ2-5, with 10 bases aligning to TRBD1. The sequencing sample was made of T cells isolated from PBMCs. This receptor was identified in a human donor in good health. The CDR3 region is CASSLLGTGDETQYF. The CDR3 region has the DNA TGTGCCAGCAGCTTACTAGGGACAGGGGATGAGACCCAGTACTTC. Complete variable domain (other parts from reference TRBV7-3 and TRBJ2-5): GAGVSQTPSNKVTEKGKYVELRCDPISGHTALYWYRQSLGQGPEFLIYFQGTGAADDSGLPNDRFFAVRPEGSVSTLKIQRTERGDSAVYLCASSLLGTGDETQYFGPGTRLLVL.